This entry lists 15 T cell receptor beta chains sequenced from one sample in a study of OX40 agonist ivuxolimab in advanced cancers. Sequenced by immunoSEQ multiplex PCR; TCRdb stores in-frame clones only, minus some. Among roughly 60,000 clones listed, 86% were seen once. This material consisted of CD4+ or CD8+ T cells sorted from blood, taken in a trial of the OX40 agonist ivuxolimab. The receptors shown here come from an adult with an advanced solid tumor such as melanoma, head and neck, liver or kidney cancer.

This clone was observed a handful of times. V gene TRBV15 combines with J gene TRBJ1-2; D gene unclear. CDR3 length equals 12 residues. Germline CDR1 and CDR2: LNHNV and YYDKDF (reference sequence). With 0 bases removed from V and 5 bases from J, the gap between germline ends came to 4 bases. This chain's CDR3 is CATSRDRYGYTF. The CDR3 DNA sequence: TGTGCCACCAGCAGAGATCGATATGGCTACACCTTC.

This chain connects TRBV15 to TRBJ1-5; 10 bases match TRBD1. CDR1 is LNHNV, CDR2 YYDKDF, per germline (reference sequence). The CDR3 is made up of 15 amino acids. J lost 5 bases, V lost 5 bases, and 6 bases had no gene match. The CDR3: CATSRRTGGHQPQHF. DNA of the CDR3: TGTGCCACCAGCCGTAGGACAGGGGGGCATCAGCCCCAGCATTTT.

This chain uses TRBV5-1 with TRBJ1-1; a weak D match, TRBD1 (6 bases). Germline CDR1 and CDR2: SGHRS and YFSETQ. This CDR3 is built from 13 residues. The V end was cut by 2 bases, the J end by 5 bases, with 10 bases between. The DNA for the CDR3 is TGCGCCAGCAGCTTACAGGGTAAGACTGAAGCTTTCTTT. It codes for CASSLQGKTEAFF. The full variable domain, rest sourced from reference TRBV5-1 and TRBJ1-1, is KAGVTQTPRYLIKTRGQQVTLSCSPISGHRSVSWYQQTPGQGLQFLFEYFSETQRNKGNFPGRFSGRQFSNSRSEMNVSTLELGDSALYLCASSLQGKTEAFFGQGTRLTVV.

The chain links TRBV2 to TRBJ2-7; 8 bases line up with TRBD1. V was clipped by 2 bases and J by 3 bases; unmatched bases: 6. Germline V lookup: CDR1 SNHLY, CDR2 FYNNEI. The CDR3 contains 15 residues. CDR3 amino acids: CASSERTGYGYEQYF. DNA of the CDR3: TGTGCCAGCAGTGAAAGGACAGGGTACGGCTACGAGCAGTACTTC.

Turning to this clone: Germline is not matched at one junction end, which may reflect a read error. The J gene is TRBJ1-1, the V gene TRBV19; D may be TRBD1 (5 bases). The CDR3 has 13 residues. The germline CDR1 and CDR2 sequences are LNHDA and SQIVND (reference sequence). CDR3: CASMIRDGTDAFF. CDR3 bases: TGTGCCAGTATGATCCGGGACGGAACTGACGCTTTCTTT.

This chain connects TRBV5-4 to TRBJ2-3; perhaps TRBD2 as D (5 bases). The CDR3 totals 15 residues. Trimming took 4 bases from V and 2 from J, leaving 14 bases between them. CDR1 is SGHNT and CDR2 is YYREEE in the germline V gene (reference sequence). CDR3 nucleotides: TGTGCCAGCAGCCGAGGACTCTCCGACACAGATACGCAGTATTTT. Encoded protein: CASSRGLSDTDTQYF. Drawing the rest from reference TRBV5-4 and TRBJ2-3, the complete variable domain is ETGVTQSPTHLIKTRGQQVTLRCSSQSGHNTVSWYQQALGQGPQFIFQYYREEENGRGNFPPRFSGLQFPNYSSELNVNALELDDSALYLCASSRGLSDTDTQYFGPGTRLTVL.

This clone was counted only a few times. The chain employs TRBV7-7 and TRBJ1-4; 7 bases are shared with TRBD1. The germline gives CDR1 SSHAT, CDR2 FNYEAQ (reference sequence). Germline trimming cut 6 bases from V and 7 bases from J; bases unmatched to any gene: 8. The CDR3 contains 14 residues. The CDR3 coding sequence is TGTGCCAGCAGACCAACAGGGGTGTCTGAAAAACTGTTTTTT. This codes for CASRPTGVSEKLFF.

The rearrangement uses TRBV7-2 and TRBJ1-1, with D unresolved. CDR3 length equals 14 residues. Trimming stripped 5 bases from V and 1 base from J, with 11 bases between. Germline values: CDR1 SGHTA, CDR2 FQGNSA. CDR3 in amino acids: CASSLRAGNTEAFF. DNA for the CDR3: TGTGCCAGCAGCCTCCGAGCCGGGAACACTGAAGCTTTCTTT.

This clone has a handful of counts. The J gene is TRBJ1-5, the V gene TRBV30; D not resolved. V shed 3 bases and J shed 4 bases, with 7 bases lying between them. CDR1 GTSNPN and CDR2 SVGIG come from the germline V gene (reference sequence). This CDR3 contains 12 residues. The CDR3 loop reads CAWSTRNQPQHF. The CDR3 bases are TGTGCCTGGAGCACAAGAAATCAGCCCCAGCATTTT.

The chain couples TRBV9 to TRBJ1-1; D might be TRBD1 (5 bases). The V gene's germline CDR1 is SGDLS and CDR2 YYNGEE. With 1 base removed from V and 0 bases from J, the gap between germline ends came to 10 bases. The length of the CDR3 is 15 residues. The CDR3 sequence: CASSVNVTVNTEAFF. The CDR3 region has the DNA TGTGCCAGCAGCGTAAATGTGACAGTGAACACTGAAGCTTTCTTT.

The chain uses TRBV9 and TRBJ2-5, with 11 nucleotides matching TRBD2. Germline V gene data show CDR1 as SGDLS and CDR2 as YYNGEE. The CDR3 runs 16 residues. V trimming: 3 bases; J trimming: 4 bases; junction bases outside the gene matches: 8. This CDR3 reads CASSASGTSGRETQYF. CDR3 nucleotides: TGTGCCAGCAGCGCCTCCGGGACTAGCGGACGAGAGACCCAGTACTTC.

The sample holds a few counts of this clone. The V and J genes are TRBV7-2 and TRBJ1-2; unclear D gene. The CDR3 loop spans 14 amino acids. The V end lost 5 bases, the J end lost 4 bases, and 14 bases lay between the germline ends. Germline V gene sequence: CDR1 SGHTA, CDR2 FQGNSA. DNA for the CDR3: TGTGCCAGCAGCCCCGTACAGCCAGCCTATGGCTACACCTTC. The encoded protein is CASSPVQPAYGYTF. Filled out from reference TRBV7-2 and TRBJ1-2, the complete variable domain reads GAGVSQSPSNKVTEKGKDVELRCDPISGHTALYWYRQSLGQGLEFLIYFQGNSAPDKSGLPSDRFSAERTGGSVSTLTIQRTQQEDSAVYLCASSPVQPAYGYTFGSGTRLTVV.

The gene calls are TRBV6-5 and TRBJ2-1, with 12 nucleotides matching TRBD2. There are 15 residues in the CDR3. CDR1 and CDR2 from the germline V gene are MNHEY and SVGAGI. V was clipped by 6 bases and J by 4 bases; unmatched bases: 4. DNA for the CDR3: TGTGCCAGCAGCAGGACTAGCGGGGTTTACAATGAGCAGTTCTTC. It translates to CASSRTSGVYNEQFF.

Note on this clone: The junction differs from germline at one of its ends, possibly a read error. The V call is TRBV30, the J call TRBJ1-3; D unclear. CDR3 length: 11 amino acids. CDR1 GTSNPN and CDR2 SVGIG come from the germline V gene (reference sequence). The CDR3 DNA reads as TGTGCCTGGAGTGTGGGAGCGCCCCGCGAGTTT. The encoded protein is CAWSVGAPREF.

A few counts support this clone. The V call is TRBV29-1, the J call TRBJ2-5; 8 bases are shared with TRBD2. V lost 4 bases and J lost 5; bases outside the gene matches: 6. Germline V CDR1 and CDR2: SQVTM, ANQGSEA. CDR3 length equals 13 residues. The CDR3 coding sequence is TGCAGCGTTGCAGCGGGGGCTGGGGAGACCCAGTACTTC. Amino acids: CSVAAGAGETQYF.